This note documents a single T cell receptor beta chain sequence. This clone was seen a handful of times. Its antigen has not been determined. Within one base of it there is no much larger clone, and no base qualities were kept. In the germline V gene, CDR1 corresponds to KGHSH and CDR2 to LQKENI. The junction shows trimming of 1 base on V and 0 bases on J, plus 10 bases between the germline ends. The CDR3, from cysteine to phenylalanine, totals 16 residues. Only the CDR3 DNA stays, 48 bases, in frame from base 1. TCR CDR3 regions were amplified from genomic DNA by multiplex PCR using the deep immunoSEQ assay. Extracted genomic DNA from each cell subset was spread evenly across all wells of several immunoSEQ 96-well plates, with each plate serving as a replicate. For sorted subsets, about 200 ng genomic DNA, equal to 30,000 or so T cell genomes, was loaded into each replicate PCR. The purified libraries were quantified using a Qubit 3.0 fluorometer, sized with a Bioanalyzer 2100, and then quantified again using the KAPA Library Quantification kit. Each immunoSEQ 96-well plate was sequenced on its own single-read 150-cycle Illumina NextSeq 550 flow cell. The authors processed their data as follows. Because the immunoSEQ output included only junctional sequences and no quality scores, the filtering could not be the same as the filtering used for full-length reads. Sequences were annotated with PyIR, a Python wrapper for IgBLAST v1.9, and V/J genes and CDR3 were assigned using IMGT germline references. Reads with weak V/J assignments (E-value above 1e-6), missing CDR3, stop codons, out-of-frame junctions, or ambiguous translated residues were removed. A V3J clonotype was defined by an identical inferred V gene, J gene, and CDR3 amino acid sequence. Percentage overlap between repertoires was calculated by dividing the number of shared unique clonotypes by the size of the smaller repertoire. Richness of each repertoire was evaluated using RTK rarefaction, the Chao1 estimator, and Recon v2.1 estimates of unobserved clonotypes. OLGA was used to compute generation probabilities for all TCRbeta clonotypes that the gDNA method yielded from four donors. TCRdb obtained this table from immuneACCESS and retained in-frame rearrangements with V and J assigned. These tables miss some clones; where compared with another copy, unresolved V genes account for less than half of the shortfall, and the remainder is unexplained. V and J calls and clone size are copied from that table; D and trimming were computed from the DNA. The sample table contains hundreds of thousands of clones; only one count was recorded for more than 70% of them. About 2% of the sample goes to the ten largest clones.

This record comes from a study of shared clonotypes between healthy human individuals (dated by TCRdb to about 2020). Looking at the study overall: Three men and a couple of women, aged 18 to 49 years, made up the cohort. Per donor, leukapheresis produced somewhere between about 0.85 and 8.9 billion PBMCs. Blood TCR repertoires of four to six healthy adults were deeply sequenced to estimate repertoire size and the extent of clonotype sharing between individuals. For each donor, CD4 naive and CD4 memory were each run on three plates, CD8 naive on two plates, and CD8 memory on one plate. To increase sequencing depth and limit assay-specific biases, different laboratories used diverse techniques to prepare libraries and sequence TCR repertoires. Study-wide conclusions, independent of this receptor: Rarefaction of sorted-subset datasets indicated incomplete sequencing despite the large sequencing depth. The small number of donors limited the genetic and exposure-history diversity represented. Across a few donors, 5% to 6% of naive CD4, approximately 3.6% of naive CD8, about 2% of memory CD4, and approximately 0.4% of memory CD8 clonotypes were shared. Compared with non-shared clonotypes, the clonotypes found in all four sorted-subset donors had higher generation probabilities. Sampling was restricted to blood, and TCR repertoires in tissues likely differ from the TCR repertoires found in blood. Larger estimated clonotype richness was generally found for naive subsets than for memory subsets. Pairwise subsampling led to the expectation that sequencing depth would affect the degree of clonotype sharing among donors.

Donors were healthy HIV-negative adults with no recently reported acute infections or vaccinations. All donors were Caucasian adults living in Nashville, Tennessee, USA. Magnetic negative selection was used to enrich CD4+ T cells, after which naive cells were positively selected on CD45RA and the negative fraction became the memory subset. Blood was obtained by leukapheresis, after which PBMCs were separated by Ficoll-Histopaque density gradient centrifugation and cryopreserved in liquid nitrogen vapor phase. Analytical flow cytometry was used to check the purity and quantity of each magnetically sorted T cell population. Genomic DNA was isolated from every sorted fraction and measured by UV absorbance on a Nanodrop 2000c.

Sequenced sample: memory CD4+ T cells sorted from blood. The sample's cell subset or site label, in plain terms: CD45RA-negative fraction. The chain was built from TRBV18 and TRBJ1-3; confidence is insufficient to name the D gene. The TCR was taken from a woman aged 25-40 years in good health. The CDR3 region has the sequence CASSPRPQPSGNTIYF. The DNA sequence is TGTGCCAGCTCACCACGTCCACAGCCCTCTGGAAACACCATATATTTT.